Presented here are 27 T cell receptor beta chains from one specimen sequenced in a study of cytomegalovirus exposure and HLA in healthy donors. This PCR relied on a set of 60 Vbeta primers and 13 Jbeta primers. Profiled with immunoSEQ multiplex PCR; TCRdb holds only in-frame clones, not every one. The table includes 120,000 to 150,000 clones, roughly 73% detected once. The sample comprised PBMCs. These receptors all stem from a female donor in good health and CMV-seronegative.

CDR3 nucleotide sequence: TGTGCCAGCAGCCAGGTGGGGACAGGGGGCAGGGAGAACACTGAAGCTTTCTTT. It is translated as CASSQVGTGGRENTEAFF. The chain carries TRBV4-2 and TRBJ1-1, with 12 bases aligning to TRBD1. V was clipped by 3 bases and J by 1 base; unmatched bases: 9. Germline CDR1 LGHNA, CDR2 YNFKEQ. The CDR3 consists of 18 residues.

The chain recombines TRBV10-3 with TRBJ2-5, with D perhaps TRBD2 (7 bases). CDR1 and CDR2 (germline): ENHRY, SYGVKD. The CDR3 contains 13 residues. Trimming cost V 4 bases and J 4 bases, with 10 bases left between them. The DNA for the CDR3 is TGTGCCATCAGTGGGAGGGGGGGAGAGACCCAGTACTTC. The encoded protein is CAISGRGGETQYF.

The CDR3: CASSRLGQPNTEAFF. CDR3 DNA: TGTGCCAGCAGCCGCTTGGGACAGCCGAACACTGAAGCTTTCTTT. The chain joins TRBV7-9 to TRBJ1-1; 7 bases agree with TRBD1. The CDR3 covers 15 residues. Losses at the gene ends were 5 bases for V and 1 base for J; bases not matched to a gene: 7. CDR1 and CDR2 (germline): SEHNR, FQNEAQ (reference sequence).

The chain combines TRBV28 with TRBJ2-5; no definite D call. V lost 5 bases and J lost 5, with 15 bases in between. The germline CDR1 and CDR2 sequences are MDHEN and SYDVKM. The CDR3 runs 14 residues. The CDR3 DNA follows: TGTGCCAGCAGTCTCCGATCCGGAGAGGAGACCCAGTACTTC. This sequence encodes CASSLRSGEETQYF.

The chain joins TRBV5-1 to TRBJ2-3, with 7 nucleotides matching TRBD2. This CDR3 is 15 amino acids long. Trimming at V came to 2 bases and at J to 6 bases, leaving 9 bases not matched to a gene. From germline, CDR1 is SGHRS and CDR2 YFSETQ. This CDR3 is CASSLISGGADTQYF. The CDR3 DNA reads TGCGCCAGCAGCTTAATTTCGGGGGGTGCTGATACGCAGTATTTT. Full variable domain (rest looked up from reference TRBV5-1 and TRBJ2-3): KAGVTQTPRYLIKTRGQQVTLSCSPISGHRSVSWYQQTPGQGLQFLFEYFSETQRNKGNFPGRFSGRQFSNSRSEMNVSTLELGDSALYLCASSLISGGADTQYFGPGTRLTVL.

The chain recombines TRBV13 with TRBJ2-4; 11 bases are a match to TRBD1. Germline assignment: CDR1 PRHDT and CDR2 FYEKMQ (reference sequence). This CDR3 is built from 14 residues. Trimming removed 4 bases from V and 8 bases from J; junction bases left unmatched: 4. Written as DNA, the CDR3 is TGTGCCAGCAGCTGGGACAGGGGGGATGACATTCAGTACTTC. Protein: CASSWDRGDDIQYF.

This rearrangement joins TRBV27 to TRBJ2-2; D gene uncertain. CDR3 length: 13 amino acids. Germline loops: CDR1 MNHEY, CDR2 SMNVEV (reference sequence). The ends were cut back, 0 bases at V and 4 bases at J, with 3 bases in the middle. As DNA, the CDR3 is TGTGCCAGCAGTTTATCGAGCACCGGGGAGCTGTTTTTT. Amino acid sequence: CASSLSSTGELFF.

The chain is built from TRBV5-1 and TRBJ2-1; possibly TRBD2 for D (5 bases). Trimming took off 0 bases at V and 5 bases at J, with 6 bases between the two ends. This CDR3 is built from 13 residues. Germline V gene data show CDR1 as SGHRS and CDR2 as YFSETQ. As DNA, the CDR3 is TGCGCCAGCAGCTTGGACGGGGACAATGAGCAGTTCTTC. Residues: CASSLDGDNEQFF. Filled out from reference TRBV5-1 and TRBJ2-1, the complete variable domain reads KAGVTQTPRYLIKTRGQQVTLSCSPISGHRSVSWYQQTPGQGLQFLFEYFSETQRNKGNFPGRFSGRQFSNSRSEMNVSTLELGDSALYLCASSLDGDNEQFFGPGTRLTVL.

This chain connects TRBV29-1 to TRBJ2-3, with TRBD2 identical over 9 bases. Germline CDR1 is SQVTM and CDR2 is ANQGSEA. After removal of 6 bases from V and 6 bases from J, the junction contained 16 bases not matched to a gene. This CDR3 spans 16 amino acids. The chain's CDR3 is CSVGRLREGRRDTQYF. CDR3 bases: TGCAGCGTGGGAAGACTGCGGGAGGGCCGGAGGGATACGCAGTATTTT.

The chain joins TRBV28 to TRBJ2-5; D may be TRBD2 (5 bases). The assigned J gene may be wrong: the sequence end matches TRBJ2-7 better. The CDR3 totals 12 residues. From germline, CDR1 is MDHEN and CDR2 SYDVKM. The CDR3 DNA follows: TGTGCCAGCATCGGTAGCGTCTACGAGCAGTACTTC. Residues: CASIGSVYEQYF.

The J gene is TRBJ2-5, the V gene TRBV6-1, with D possibly being TRBD1 (6 bases). Trimming took 1 base from V and 3 from J, leaving 15 bases between them. This CDR3 spans 16 amino acids. Germline lookup yields CDR1 MNHNS and CDR2 SASEGT. CDR3 in DNA: TGTGCCAGCAGTGAAGGGGCAGGGGAGTTAGAAGAGACCCAGTACTTC. It encodes CASSEGAGELEETQYF.

This chain joins TRBV19 and TRBJ1-2, with D unresolved. This CDR3 is 15 amino acids long. Germline loops: CDR1 LNHDA, CDR2 SQIVND (reference sequence). V gave up 2 bases and J gave up 0 bases, with 10 bases separating them. Written as DNA, the CDR3 is TGTGCCAGTAGTATATCCGGGAGCTCTAACTATGGCTACACCTTC. Amino acids: CASSISGSSNYGYTF. Supplemented by reference TRBV19 and TRBJ1-2, the full variable domain reads DGGITQSPKYLFRKEGQNVTLSCEQNLNHDAMYWYRQDPGQGLRLIYYSQIVNDFQKGDIAEGYSVSREKKESFPLTVTSAQKNPTAFYLCASSISGSSNYGYTFGSGTRLTVV.

The gene calls are TRBV7-9 and TRBJ2-7; 11 positions match TRBD2. The CDR3 is made up of 15 amino acids. Trimming at V came to 5 bases and at J to 4 bases, leaving 7 bases not matched to a gene. Germline-derived CDR1 and CDR2 are SEHNR and FQNEAQ (reference sequence). DNA for the CDR3: TGTGCCAGCAGCCCTCGGACTAGCGGGCTGTACGAGCAGTACTTC. This sequence encodes CASSPRTSGLYEQYF.

This clone was detected a few times. The chain employs TRBV10-3 and TRBJ2-7, with 8 bases lining up with TRBD1. CDR3 length: 20 residues. In germline, CDR1 is ENHRY, CDR2 SYGVKD. J lost 0 bases, V lost 4 bases, and 20 bases had no gene match. Here the CDR3 DNA reads TGTGCCATCAGTGGGGGGCTACACCGGGACAGGCGACCCTTCTCCTACGAGCAGTACTTC. Encoded protein: CAISGGLHRDRRPFSYEQYF.

This clone was seen only a few times. The chain joins TRBV4-1 to TRBJ1-5; D possibly corresponds to TRBD1 (5 bases). Per the germline V gene, CDR1 is MGHRA and CDR2 is YSYEKL. V lost 0 bases and J lost 4, with 13 bases in between. This CDR3 has 16 amino acids. The CDR3 DNA reads as TGCGCCAGCAGCCAAGATCTAGGACACCGAAATCAGCCCCAGCATTTT. Translated: CASSQDLGHRNQPQHF.

The rearrangement uses TRBV29-1 and TRBJ2-7; the match to TRBD2 covers 11 bases. The CDR3 has 13 amino acids. V lost 6 bases to trimming and J lost 6 bases; unmatched junction nucleotides: 7. CDR1 is SQVTM and CDR2 is ANQGSEA in the germline V gene. CDR3 protein: CSVAGLAVCEQYF. Written as DNA, the CDR3 is TGCAGCGTGGCGGGACTAGCGGTGTGCGAGCAGTACTTC.

The chain links TRBV6-1 to TRBJ2-7; TRBD1 is a possible D gene (5 bases). CDR1 and CDR2 from the germline V gene are MNHNS and SASEGT. V lost 0 bases, J lost 5 bases, and 14 bases lay in between. The CDR3 extends over 15 amino acids. The CDR3: CASSEAPGLSNEQYF. The DNA for the CDR3 is TGTGCCAGCAGTGAAGCTCCAGGGTTGTCTAACGAGCAGTACTTC.

This clone has just one count. V and J are TRBV5-6 and TRBJ2-7, with a tentative D call TRBD2 (5 bases). V gave up 4 bases and J gave up 0 bases, with 17 bases separating them. The CDR3 extends over 16 amino acids. Per germline, CDR1 SGHDT and CDR2 YYEEEE. CDR3: CASSLAASRFSYEQYF. The CDR3 DNA follows: TGTGCCAGCAGCCTTGCGGCTAGCCGATTCTCCTACGAGCAGTACTTC. Complete variable domain (other parts from reference TRBV5-6 and TRBJ2-7): DAGVTQSPTHLIKTRGQQVTLRCSPKSGHDTVSWYQQALGQGPQFIFQYYEEEERQRGNFPDRFSGHQFPNYSSELNVNALLLGDSALYLCASSLAASRFSYEQYFGPGTRLTVT.

CDR3 DNA sequence: TGCGCCAGCAGATACGACAGGGCGCAAGAGCAGTTCTTC. Residues: CASRYDRAQEQFF. The chain uses TRBV5-1 and TRBJ2-1, with TRBD1 matching 7 bases. The junction had 9 bases not matched to a gene; V was cut back by 5 bases and J by 10 bases. The CDR3 contains 13 residues. Germline V gene lookup returns CDR1 SGHRS and CDR2 YFSETQ.

The rearrangement joins TRBV10-3 to TRBJ1-2, with 8 bases aligning to TRBD1. Germline V gene data show CDR1 as ENHRY and CDR2 as SYGVKD. This CDR3 is 15 amino acids long. Trimming took 5 bases from V and 5 from J; bases not matched to a gene: 10. DNA of the CDR3: TGTGCCATCAGTCCCTCAGGGGGCGGAGAATATGGCTACACCTTC. Its translation is CAISPSGGGEYGYTF.

The rearrangement joins TRBV6-5 to TRBJ1-1, with 7 bases fitting TRBD1. CDR1 is MNHEY and CDR2 is SVGAGI in the germline V gene. The CDR3 runs to 13 residues. J was trimmed by 11 bases and V by 0 bases; bases with no gene match: 6. CDR3 region: CASSYSTGVAAFF. DNA for the CDR3: TGTGCCAGCAGTTACTCAACAGGGGTTGCGGCTTTCTTT.

This clone has a single count. The V gene is TRBV6-1, the J gene TRBJ1-2; no firm D call. Trimming removed 4 bases from V and 4 bases from J, with 16 bases in between. The CDR3 is 15 residues long. Per the germline V gene, CDR1 is MNHNS and CDR2 is SASEGT. The CDR3 protein is CASSALFGLAYGYTF. The CDR3 DNA reads as TGTGCCAGCAGTGCCCTATTCGGCCTAGCCTATGGCTACACCTTC.

CDR3 residues: CASSLRTGVMNTEAFF. The CDR3 DNA reads TGTGCCAGCAGCCTGAGGACAGGGGTAATGAACACTGAAGCTTTCTTT. The genes are TRBV11-2 and TRBJ1-1, with 9 bases that match TRBD1. The germline CDR1 and CDR2 sequences are SGHAT and FQNNGV. J gave up 0 bases and V 5 bases, and 7 bases lay outside the gene matches. The CDR3 consists of 16 residues. The variable domain in full, completed from reference TRBV11-2 and TRBJ1-1, reads EAGVAQSPRYKIIEKRQSVAFWCNPISGHATLYWYQQILGQGPKLLIQFQNNGVVDDSQLPKDRFSAERLKGVDSTLKIQPAKLEDSAVYLCASSLRTGVMNTEAFFGQGTRLTVV.

The chain recombines TRBV7-9 with TRBJ2-1; perhaps TRBD2 as D (6 bases). The CDR3 has 14 amino acids. CDR1 is SEHNR and CDR2 is FQNEAQ in the germline V gene (reference sequence). Trimming shortened V by 3 bases and J by 9 bases, and 15 bases separated the two germline ends. CDR3 sequence reads: CASSFLGLLGEQFF. The CDR3 nucleotides read TGTGCCAGCAGCTTCCTGGGACTCTTGGGTGAGCAGTTCTTC.

The chain carries TRBV27 and TRBJ1-2; 7 nucleotides align to TRBD1. The CDR3 extends over 15 amino acids. Germline CDR1 and CDR2: MNHEY and SMNVEV (reference sequence). Trimming cost V 5 bases and J 4 bases; bases outside gene matches: 10. The CDR3 reads CASSTSNRGSYGYTF. As DNA, the CDR3 is TGTGCCAGCAGTACCTCAAACAGGGGTAGCTATGGCTACACCTTC.

The chain links TRBV5-1 to TRBJ1-2; 8 bases line up with TRBD1. The CDR3 spans 15 residues. V lost 4 bases and J lost 5; bases outside the gene matches: 10. CDR1 and CDR2 (germline): SGHRS, YFSETQ. The CDR3 region has the DNA TGCGCCAGCAGCCCAAGGACAGGGATACGTTATGGCTACACCTTC. Translation: CASSPRTGIRYGYTF.

The CDR3 here is CASSLRRGQGMNTEAFF. DNA for the CDR3: TGTGCCAGCAGCCTTCGACGGGGACAGGGCATGAACACTGAAGCTTTCTTT. The chain links TRBV5-6 to TRBJ1-1; TRBD1 agrees at 9 bases. J lost 0 bases, V lost 4 bases, and 10 bases had no gene match. Germline assignment: CDR1 SGHDT and CDR2 YYEEEE. The CDR3 contains 17 residues.